The 31 T cell receptor beta chains reported below all come from one sample, sequenced in a study of prognosis after radiotherapy for stage I lung cancer. It was by two-round multiplex PCR that TCR beta CDR3 was amplified from genomic DNA. Primers were specific to each TRBV and TRBJ gene in first-round PCR. TCRdb fed the multiplex PCR reads into MiXCR, producing one record per CDR3 protein. The table shows fewer than 40,000 distinct CDR3 sequences, with under 40% occurring only once. The sequences come from PBMCs, collected before or after stereotactic body radiation therapy (not recorded which). The receptors originated from a donor of 50 years or more with non-small cell lung cancer.

By share, this clonotype ranks as large (0.1 to 1%). The V and J genes are TRBV10-3 and TRBJ2-7; the match to TRBD1 covers 8 bases. This CDR3 is 15 amino acids long. Germline CDR1 ENHRY, CDR2 SYGVKD. The V and J ends lost 3 bases and 7 bases, in that order; junction bases with no gene match: 11. CDR3 loop: CAISERQGSLREQYF. The CDR3 DNA sequence: TGTGCCATCAGTGAAAGACAGGGGTCGTTGCGGGAGCAGTACTTC.

The count of this clonotype is one. A far bigger clonotype differs at one base, so this is likely a read error. V usage is TRBV6-9 and J usage is TRBJ2-3, with 8 positions matching TRBD2. The CDR3 consists of 15 residues. J lost 2 bases, V lost 3 bases, and 4 bases had no gene match. Per the germline V gene, CDR1 is MNHGY and CDR2 is SVAAGI. In DNA, the CDR3 is TGTGCCAGCAGTTACGGTAGCGGGGCCACAGATACGCAGTATTTT. This translates into CASSYGSGATDTQYF.

This clonotype was detected many times. The chain links TRBV2 to TRBJ2-5; TRBD2 is a possible D gene (6 bases). Germline CDR1 reads SNHLY; CDR2 reads FYNNEI. The germline V and J ends were trimmed by 7 bases and 1 base, with 10 bases remaining between them. The CDR3 totals 13 residues. The CDR3 region has the DNA TGTGCCAGCACGCGGGACCCCCAAGAGACCCAGTACTTC. Amino acids: CASTRDPQETQYF.

Many counts were recorded for this clonotype. The chain couples TRBV2 to TRBJ1-1; 7 nucleotides line up with TRBD1. Trimming took 1 base from V and 4 from J; bases not matched to a gene: 6. The CDR3 runs 15 residues. CDR1 is SNHLY and CDR2 is FYNNEI in the germline V gene. CDR3 loop: CASSEVRGWGTEAFF. The CDR3 bases are TGTGCCAGCAGTGAAGTCAGGGGGTGGGGCACTGAAGCTTTCTTT.

This clonotype has at least ten counts. The chain links TRBV11-2 to TRBJ1-4, with a tentative D call TRBD1 (5 bases). This CDR3 region has 17 residues. In germline, CDR1 is SGHAT, CDR2 FQNNGV. Trimming took off 0 bases at V and 4 bases at J, with 15 bases between the two ends. CDR3 sequence: CASSLDSLDSYNEKLFF. As DNA, the CDR3 is TGTGCCAGCAGCTTAGATAGTCTAGACAGTTATAATGAAAAACTGTTTTTT.

Relative to its sample, this clonotype is medium-sized. The gene calls are TRBV5-1 and TRBJ1-6, with 10 bases fitting TRBD1. V shed 0 bases and J 9 bases; nucleotides not matched to a gene: 3. CDR3 length: 15 residues. CDR1 SGHRS and CDR2 YFSETQ come from the germline V gene. CDR3 sequence: CASSLGGTGASPLHF. CDR3 in DNA: TGCGCCAGCAGCTTGGGTGGGACAGGGGCTTCACCCCTCCACTTT.

In its sample, this clonotype was seen many times. The chain recombines TRBV11-3 with TRBJ2-3; 13 positions agree with TRBD2. CDR1 SGHNT and CDR2 YENEEA come from the germline V gene. V lost 5 bases, J lost 6 bases, and 8 bases stayed unmatched. This CDR3 comprises 16 residues. For the CDR3, the DNA is TGTGCCAGCAGCACCGGGACTAGCGGGGTGCAGGATACGCAGTATTTT. Encoded protein: CASSTGTSGVQDTQYF.

The table lists this clonotype with many counts. V usage is TRBV12-3 or TRBV12-4 and J usage is TRBJ1-1; no clear D. The CDR3 length is 12 residues. The V gene lost 3 bases and the J gene lost 0 bases, with 2 bases spanning the gap. The chain's CDR3 is CASSFVNTEAFF. DNA for the CDR3: TGTGCCAGCAGTTTTGTGAACACTGAAGCTTTCTTT.

Of note for this clonotype: This likely stems from a read error, as it lies one base from a far larger clone. The rearrangement uses TRBV6-5 and TRBJ2-2; no definite D call. The V gene lost 8 bases and the J gene lost 4 bases, with 14 bases spanning the gap. This CDR3 contains 14 residues. Per the germline V gene, CDR1 is MNHEY and CDR2 is SVGAGI. CDR3 coding DNA: TGTGCCAGCGGGCCGGTGGACCCCACCGGGGAGCTGTTTTTT. It codes for CASGPVDPTGELFF.

On this clonotype itself: This is likely an artifact of a read error, given a far larger clone one base away. The rearrangement links TRBV2 to TRBJ2-2; tentative D call: TRBD2 (6 bases). This CDR3 is 15 amino acids long. Trimming removed 7 bases at V and 6 bases at J, with 18 bases between. The V gene's germline CDR1 is SNHLY and CDR2 FYNNEI. DNA for the CDR3: TGTGCCAGCATCCCTAATGGCCCGGGGGCCGGGGAGCTGTTTTTT. This translates into CASIPNGPGAGELFF.

The rearrangement uses TRBV6-1 and TRBJ2-5, with 10 bases fitting TRBD2. Germline-derived CDR1 and CDR2 are MNHNS and SASEGT. The ends lost 6 bases at V and 3 bases at J; junction bases unmatched: 10. The CDR3 totals 16 residues. The CDR3, as DNA: TGTGCCAGCAGACACAGGACTAGCGGTTATGAAGAGACCCAGTACTTC. Its protein is CASRHRTSGYEETQYF.

A remark on this clonotype: This could be a read error, since a much larger clone is one nucleotide away. The chain couples TRBV7-2 to TRBJ1-1; D unresolved. CDR3 length equals 15 residues. Germline values: CDR1 SGHTA, CDR2 FQGNSA. The V end lost 5 bases, the J end lost 3 bases, and 16 bases lay between the germline ends. DNA of the CDR3: TGTGCCAGCAGCCCCTTCGGGCCCAAAGACACTGAAGCTTTCTTT. Protein product: CASSPFGPKDTEAFF.

This clonotype was seen repeatedly, ten times or more. The chain uses TRBV18 and TRBJ2-7; D assignment may be TRBD1 or TRBD2 (5 bases each). The V end was cut by 2 bases, the J end by 0 bases, with 14 bases between. Germline CDR1 KGHSH, CDR2 LQKENI. The CDR3 has 16 amino acids. CDR3 nucleotide sequence: TGTGCCAGCTCACCAAGTAAAGGGACGGACTCCTACGAGCAGTACTTC. Translation gives CASSPSKGTDSYEQYF.

The rearrangement links TRBV6-2 or TRBV6-3 to TRBJ2-1; 12 bases align to TRBD2. V shed 5 bases, J shed 0 bases, and the junction held 14 bases outside the gene matches. Germline CDR1 and CDR2: MNHEY and SVGEGT. The CDR3 extends over 20 amino acids. The CDR3 reads CASSEVHGLAGRRSYNEQFF. The CDR3 DNA sequence: TGTGCCAGCAGTGAAGTCCACGGACTAGCGGGGAGGCGCTCCTACAATGAGCAGTTCTTC.

This clonotype occurred once. The chain joins TRBV4-1 to TRBJ1-5, with 8 bases lining up with TRBD1. J lost 0 bases, V lost 4 bases, and 5 bases had no gene match. Per the germline V gene, CDR1 is MGHRA and CDR2 is YSYEKL. CDR3 length equals 16 residues. CDR3 residues: CASSPGQAPSNQPQHF. Here the CDR3 DNA reads TGCGCCAGCAGCCCGGGACAGGCACCTAGCAATCAGCCCCAGCATTTT.

Many counts were recorded for this clonotype. This chain uses TRBV2 with TRBJ2-3, with D perhaps matching TRBD2 (6 bases). The germline V and J ends were trimmed by 4 bases and 5 bases, with 19 bases remaining between them. This CDR3 is built from 16 residues. The germline V gene encodes CDR1 SNHLY and CDR2 FYNNEI. CDR3 DNA sequence: TGTGCCAGCAGTGGGTCCTTAGCGCGGGACGGAGATACGCAGTATTTT. Protein: CASSGSLARDGDTQYF. The whole variable domain, filled in from reference TRBV2 and TRBJ2-3, reads EPEVTQTPSHQVTQMGQEVILRCVPISNHLYFYWYRQILGQKVEFLVSFYNNEISEKSEIFDDQFSVERPDGSNFTLKIRSTKLEDSAMYFCASSGSLARDGDTQYFGPGTRLTVL.

This clonotype was recorded at least ten times. The chain is built from TRBV24-1 and TRBJ1-5; D perhaps matches TRBD1 (6 bases). V was shortened by 1 base and J by 1 base, with 25 bases between the two germline ends. Germline CDR1 and CDR2: KGHDR and SFDVKD. CDR3 size: 21 residues. The CDR3, as DNA: TGTGCCACCAGTGATTTTCAGGGGATGAGGCGAAGGTATTCCAGCAATCAGCCCCAGCATTTT. Protein product: CATSDFQGMRRRYSSNQPQHF.

This clonotype showed up many times. The CDR3 coding sequence is TGTGCCAGCATTGACAGGGGAGAGGATACGCAGTATTTT. The encoded protein is CASIDRGEDTQYF. The chain recombines TRBV27 with TRBJ2-3; 8 bases fit TRBD1. This CDR3 is built from 13 residues. CDR1 MNHEY and CDR2 SMNVEV come from the germline V gene (reference sequence). The ends lost 7 bases at V and 6 bases at J; junction bases unmatched: 6.

This clonotype was found many times. The V call is TRBV6-1, the J call TRBJ1-1, with D perhaps matching TRBD1 (5 bases). V dropped 6 bases and J dropped 0 bases, with 11 bases sitting between them. The CDR3 loop spans 14 amino acids. Per the germline V gene, CDR1 is MNHNS and CDR2 is SASEGT. This CDR3 reads CASRPTTVNTEAFF. The CDR3 DNA reads TGTGCCAGCAGACCCACGACAGTGAACACTGAAGCTTTCTTT.

The J gene is TRBJ2-1, the V gene TRBV20-1; D is unresolved. Germline CDR1 and CDR2: DFQATT and SNEGSKA (reference sequence). V gave up 5 bases and J gave up 6 bases, with 8 bases separating them. The CDR3 sequence is 11 residues long. The CDR3 here is CSADSFNEQFF. The CDR3 coding sequence is TGCAGTGCTGATAGCTTCAATGAGCAGTTCTTC.

The chain uses TRBV20-1 and TRBJ2-3; D is unresolved. Trimming took 1 base from V and 6 from J, leaving 20 bases between them. Germline V gene sequence: CDR1 DFQATT, CDR2 SNEGSKA (reference sequence). CDR3 length: 16 residues. CDR3 sequence reads: CSARGGRRWVTDTQYF. The CDR3 coding sequence is TGCAGTGCTAGAGGGGGTCGGCGTTGGGTCACGGATACGCAGTATTTT.

About this clonotype: A read error may explain this, as a much larger clone is one base away. The V gene is TRBV10-3, the J gene TRBJ1-4; 7 positions agree with TRBD1. CDR1 and CDR2 (germline): ENHRY, SYGVKD. The V gene end was trimmed by 4 bases and the J gene end by 10 bases; junction bases not matched to a gene: 12. The CDR3 has 15 amino acids. CDR3 residues: CAISVDGEGATKLFF. The CDR3 DNA reads as TGTGCCATCAGTGTAGATGGAGAGGGGGCCACAAAACTGTTTTTT.

This rearrangement joins TRBV6-5 to TRBJ1-2; the D is unclear. The CDR3 totals 13 residues. V was cut by 0 bases and J by 7 bases, with 9 bases left in between. CDR1 is MNHEY, CDR2 SVGAGI, per germline. The CDR3 coding sequence is TGTGCCAGCAGTTACTCCCTTGACGGTGGCTACACCTTC. This encodes CASSYSLDGGYTF.

This clonotype appeared many times. The germline gene is not matched at one end of the junction; a read error may be the cause. The V gene is TRBV7-7, the J gene TRBJ2-3, with 10 bases matching TRBD2. This CDR3 has 16 residues. CDR1 is SSHAT and CDR2 is FNYEAQ in the germline V gene (reference sequence). The CDR3, as DNA: TGTGCTAGCAGCCTAACCCTAGCGGGGGGCACAGATACGCAGTATTTT. Residues: CASSLTLAGGTDTQYF.

This rearrangement joins TRBV12-3 or TRBV12-4 to TRBJ2-1; 8 nucleotides align to TRBD1. With 7 bases clipped from V and 0 bases from J, the junction kept 5 bases outside the gene matches. The CDR3 consists of 15 residues. CDR3: CASTSGGASYNEQFF. As DNA, the CDR3 is TGTGCCAGCACTTCAGGGGGCGCCTCCTACAATGAGCAGTTCTTC.

This clonotype was counted ten times or more. CDR3 DNA: TGTGCCAGCAGTTCGACAGGGTTTCAAGAGACCCAGTACTTC. It yields the protein CASSSTGFQETQYF. The V call is TRBV28, the J call TRBJ2-5; 7 positions match TRBD1. The CDR3 loop spans 14 amino acids. Germline V lookup: CDR1 MDHEN, CDR2 SYDVKM. With V trimmed by 4 bases and J by 2 bases, 4 bases remained unmatched.

This clonotype has a count of ten or more. The V and J genes are TRBV6-5 and TRBJ2-2, with D possibly matching TRBD1 (5 bases). The CDR3 has 15 residues. CDR1 and CDR2 from the germline V gene are MNHEY and SVGAGI. The ends were cut back, 1 base at V and 2 bases at J, with 8 bases in the middle. The CDR3 coding sequence is TGTGCCAGCAGTTACTACCAGGGTAACACCGGGGAGCTGTTTTTT. Its protein product is CASSYYQGNTGELFF.

The J gene is TRBJ2-3, the V gene TRBV6-1, with TRBD1 matching over 7 bases. V shed 5 bases, J shed 1 base, and the junction held 6 bases outside the gene matches. Per the germline V gene, CDR1 is MNHNS and CDR2 is SASEGT. This CDR3 comprises 15 residues. CDR3 sequence: CASSQQGSGTDTQYF. Written as DNA, the CDR3 is TGTGCCAGCAGTCAACAGGGGTCTGGCACAGATACGCAGTATTTT.

In this sample, this clonotype turned up a few times. The chain couples TRBV5-1 to TRBJ2-3; 8 bases fit TRBD2. Germline-derived CDR1 and CDR2 are SGHRS and YFSETQ. The CDR3 has 15 residues. The V segment lost 4 bases and the J segment 2 bases; nucleotides outside the gene matches: 6. CDR3 coding DNA: TGCGCCAGCAGCCCTAACGGGGGGGCCACAGATACGCAGTATTTT. This encodes CASSPNGGATDTQYF.

Many counts were recorded for this clonotype. This chain links TRBV7-2 with TRBJ1-5, with D unclear. Germline V gene lookup returns CDR1 SGHTA and CDR2 FQGNSA. Trimming removed 5 bases from V and 1 base from J, with 3 bases in between. The CDR3 length is 12 residues. The CDR3 loop reads CASSASNQPQHF. CDR3 DNA: TGTGCCAGCAGCGCAAGCAATCAGCCCCAGCATTTT.

The table lists this clonotype with many counts. The chain uses TRBV6-1 and TRBJ2-7; tentative D call: TRBD1 (6 bases). The germline V gene has CDR1 MNHNS and CDR2 SASEGT. V lost 1 base and J lost 3, with 10 bases in between. This CDR3 contains 14 residues. Here the CDR3 DNA reads TGTGCCAGCAGTGAAGTAGGGACAAGCTACGAGCAGTACTTC. Amino acid sequence: CASSEVGTSYEQYF.